This T cell receptor (beta chain) was found in a study of beta chain features in type 1 diabetes (dated by TCRdb to 2017 to 2018). Notes on the research overall: Mean age, gender distribution, total cell number and subset yield were not different between patients and healthy donors. A total of approximately 100 million sorted cells were examined across all samples, and the number of cells per subset was strongly correlated with RNA yield. The study compared TCRB repertoires of sorted circulating CD4+ T cell subsets between recently diagnosed type 1 diabetes patients and matched healthy donors. Whereas all 28 donors provided naive and central memory subsets, regulatory and stem cell-like memory subsets were isolated from just 8 patients and about 8 healthy donors.

The entire isolated RNA was reverse transcribed using the High Capacity cDNA Reverse Transcription Kit, and thus expressed TCRB transcripts were sequenced. Naive, central memory and regulatory T cell samples underwent deep immunoSEQ sequencing, averaging roughly 3.4 million total reads per sample. After sorted cells were lysed in RLT buffer, RNA was extracted with DNase-treated RNeasy Micro or Mini kits, with the choice depending on cell number. Each cell subset was processed separately to prevent cross-contamination, with patient and healthy donor samples processed together. The immunoSEQ multiplex PCR was used to amplify TCRB sequences from cDNA, generating 87-bp fragments that spanned the CDR3 region. Sequencing of the amplicons was performed on the Illumina HiSeq platform. The study's own analysis went as follows. PCR bias was computationally corrected using synthetic template baselines, reads within Hamming distance 2 were collapsed, and singletons that could not be merged were discarded. Reads were aligned against IMGT to assign V, D and J genes, CDR3 length and insertions or deletions at six rearrangement sites. Within each subset, clonotype counts were normalized to the number of sorted cells before true diversity and Gini coefficients were calculated with the tcR R package. The overlap coefficient, calculated on TCRB nucleotide sequences, was used to quantify repertoire sharing. Out-of-frame TCRB sequences from naive cells were analyzed to stand in for the pre-selection repertoire. The table was pulled from immuneACCESS by TCRdb, which kept in-frame rearrangements only. Such tables lose some clones; where checked, under half of the loss comes from unresolved V genes, and the rest has no known cause. V and J calls and clone size are as listed in that table; D and trimming were resolved from the DNA. This sample lists about 230,000 clones; 7.5% to 10% were detected once. Clones ranked in the top ten supply under 0.045% of the sample.

With regard to this clone: The clone's antigen remains unknown. It has no much larger one-base neighbor in the sample; base qualities were not kept.

Each donor gave one peripheral blood draw, averaging roughly 100 mL, which was collected into heparinised tubes. Naive, central memory, regulatory and stem cell-like memory CD4+ T cells were sorted on a BD FACSAria II using a panel including CD45RO, CCR7, CD25, CD127, CD95 and CD27. A purity above 95% was achieved for all sorted populations. Right away, PBMCs were isolated by Lymphoprep density gradient centrifugation and were stained directly, with no culture step. To minimize batch effects, samples were stained and sorted in pairs, one healthy donor with one patient per experiment. Beyond this particular receptor, the publication reports: Type 1 diabetes patients showed a moderate but significant shortening of TCRB CDR3 length in all four CD4+ subsets. Because the HLA sub-analyses included only small numbers of individuals, any influence of HLA type on TCRB rearrangement was left unresolved. PCR may preferentially amplify shorter templates, but because patient and control samples were amplified and corrected together, any resulting skew would affect both groups equally. Because cDNA was sequenced instead of genomic DNA, activated cells with high expression could be over-represented, although the groups did not differ in activation or CD3 levels. Naive, central memory and regulatory TCRB repertoires appeared to be more similar among patients than among healthy donors. At VDJ recombination sites, patients with type 1 diabetes made fewer insertions and deleted more nucleotides, a pattern implying thymic rearrangement abnormalities.

V loses 4 bases of germline sequence and J loses 4 bases, and the interval between the two ends is 11 bases. The CDR3 sequence holds 14 residues, the cysteine and phenylalanine included. Just the 42-base CDR3 DNA is kept, in frame starting at base 1. As encoded in the germline V gene (reference sequence), CDR1 is LNHDA while CDR2 is SQIVND. The rearrangement combines TRBV19 with TRBJ2-1; a weak D assignment points to TRBD2 (6 bases agree). This receptor was identified in a woman between 18 and 29 years old in good health. Sequencing was performed on naive CD4+ T cells from blood. The cell subset or site label of this sample denotes: true naive CD4+ T cells. The CDR3 protein: CASSRASAYNEQFF. The DNA sequence is as follows: TGTGCCAGTAGTAGGGCTAGCGCTTACAATGAGCAGTTCTTC.